The 7 T cell receptor beta chains reported below all come from one sample, sequenced in a study of technical replicates of blood from several donors. Clones were sequenced by immunoSEQ multiplex PCR, and TCRdb holds only the in-frame ones, with some missing. Of tens of thousands of clones detected, around 94% appear once; the ten largest clones hold 0.25%. Sequencing was performed on T cells isolated from PBMCs. These receptors were collected from a human donor in good health.

In DNA form, the CDR3 reads TGTGCCAGCAGCGACGGGGGACAGGGCTTGTTGGTAGGAGAAAAACTGTTTTTT. Translation: CASSDGGQGLLVGEKLFF. The chain employs TRBV4-2 and TRBJ1-4; 9 nucleotides line up with TRBD1. Germline V gives CDR1 LGHNA, CDR2 YNFKEQ. CDR3 length: 18 residues. Germline trimming cut 5 bases from V and 8 bases from J; bases unmatched to any gene: 18.

The gene calls are TRBV14 and TRBJ2-5, with TRBD2 matching over 8 bases. CDR1 is SGHDN, CDR2 FVKESK, per germline. With V trimmed by 4 bases and J by 6 bases, 10 bases remained unmatched. CDR3 size: 15 residues. CDR3 amino acids: CASSLSPGGKKTQYF. The CDR3 nucleotides are TGTGCCAGCAGCCTTTCTCCGGGGGGGAAGAAGACCCAGTACTTC.

This rearrangement joins TRBV2 to TRBJ2-3; no definite D call. Per germline, CDR1 SNHLY and CDR2 FYNNEI. The CDR3 extends over 15 amino acids. Trimming removed 1 base at V and 6 bases at J, with 14 bases between. The CDR3 coding sequence is TGTGCCAGCAGTGAAGTTGGCCGCCGGGTGGATACGCAGTATTTT. This gives the protein CASSEVGRRVDTQYF. The full variable domain, completed using reference TRBV2 and TRBJ2-3, is EPEVTQTPSHQVTQMGQEVILRCVPISNHLYFYWYRQILGQKVEFLVSFYNNEISEKSEIFDDQFSVERPDGSNFTLKIRSTKLEDSAMYFCASSEVGRRVDTQYFGPGTRLTVL.

The chain couples TRBV19 to TRBJ2-2; 9 bases agree with TRBD2. The ends lost 1 base at V and 6 bases at J; junction bases unmatched: 0. The CDR3 is 14 amino acids. Germline lookup yields CDR1 LNHDA and CDR2 SQIVND (reference sequence). Written as DNA, the CDR3 is TGTGCCAGTAGTATAGGACTAGCGGCCGGGGAGCTGTTTTTT. Encoded protein: CASSIGLAAGELFF.

J is TRBJ1-1 and V is TRBV9; unclear D gene. V lost 0 bases and J 5 bases, leaving 17 bases between the germline ends. The CDR3 totals 16 residues. Germline loops: CDR1 SGDLS, CDR2 YYNGEE. This CDR3 is CASSVARGGMGTEAFF. CDR3 coding DNA: TGTGCCAGCAGCGTAGCACGGGGTGGCATGGGTACTGAAGCTTTCTTT.

The rearrangement links TRBV30 to TRBJ2-3; no clear D gene. CDR1 is GTSNPN and CDR2 is SVGIG in the germline V gene (reference sequence). V was pared by 0 bases and J by 4 bases, with 8 bases between. The CDR3 spans 13 residues. CDR3 amino acids: CAWSVLTADTQYF. The CDR3 DNA is TGTGCCTGGAGTGTACTTACCGCAGATACGCAGTATTTT.

This chain links TRBV19 with TRBJ1-1, with D tentatively TRBD1 (5 bases). The CDR3 covers 16 residues. Germline CDR1 reads LNHDA; CDR2 reads SQIVND (reference sequence). The ends were cut back, 6 bases at V and 1 base at J, with 18 bases in the middle. The CDR3 is CASRAGLWYSNTEAFF. CDR3 nucleotide sequence: TGTGCCAGTAGGGCAGGGCTTTGGTATTCGAACACTGAAGCTTTCTTT.